This TCR beta chain appears in the sequencing data of a study of blood T cells in healthy people across ages. Study conclusions and caveats: Compared with aged donors, long-lived donors showed fewer expanded clones, suggesting selection. Calculation of diversity from one million T cells yielded estimates considered to be underestimates.

This CDR3 region has 13 residues. V was shortened by 1 base and J by 6 bases, with 8 bases between the two germline ends. Germline V gene sequence: CDR1 SGHDT, CDR2 YYEEEE. This clonotype was seen repeatedly, ten times or more. Its antigen is still unknown. Primers used in a second PCR of roughly 7 to 12 cycles were a sample-barcoded 5' primer and a J-beta primer mix. TCRdb independently ran MiXCR on the 5' RACE reads; one entry per CDR3 protein. The sample consists of over 550,000 distinct CDR3 sequences, 25% to 35% of them appearing once. Sequenced input: blood. The chain recombines TRBV5-6 with TRBJ2-1; perhaps TRBD1 as D (6 bases). The origin of this receptor is a woman of 80 years or more in good health. This chain's CDR3 is CASSLLDSNEQFF. DNA of the CDR3: TGTGCCAGCAGCTTGCTGGACAGCAATGAGCAGTTCTTC.